This T cell receptor beta chain comes out of a study of Ad26.COV2.S vaccination and SARS-CoV-2 variants. As for the study in general: Administration of Ad26.COV2.S was intramuscular, either once or twice 56 days apart. Study-wide points: Those who received vaccine or placebo ended up with similar non-spike TCR breadth.

This CDR3 spans 16 amino acids. As for this clone: The antigen is not known.

The sample's treatment: around 19 received Ad26.COV2.S at low or high dose, single or two shots; about five received placebo; per-sample allocation not given. Sampling was done on day 63 after the first vaccine or placebo injection. Sequenced by immunoSEQ multiplex PCR; TCRdb stores in-frame clones only, minus some. The sample has about 220,000 clones, roughly 90% seen once; the top ten hold about 11%. The receptor was isolated from a person between 18 and 59 years old who received the Ad26.COV2.S COVID-19 vaccine or a placebo. Here the sequenced sample was peripheral blood, taken in a trial of Ad26.COV2.S vaccine versus placebo. The genes are TRBV21-1 and TRBJ1-3. TRBV21-1 is marked as a pseudogene. The CDR3 DNA reads as TGTGCCAGCAGCAAAGGGGCTCGAAGGGATAGAAACACCATATATTTT. Residues: CASSKGARRDRNTIYF.